The present T cell receptor (beta chain) was sequenced within a study of human T cells and chemical hapten exposure. Study outcomes and limitations: Versus controls, significantly more large CDR3 similarity clusters arose from expanded TCRs. No shift was seen in TCRs above 1 in 1000 frequency with DPC sensitization.

TCRdb used MiXCR to reprocess the RACE reads, holding one entry per CDR3 protein. Of 150,000 to 200,000 distinct CDR3 sequences in the sample, roughly 15% are singletons; the top ten hold about 1.7%. This CDR3 has 14 amino acids. The V and J ends lost 2 bases and 5 bases respectively, with 10 bases between them. The germline gives CDR1 ENHRY, CDR2 SYGVKD. Regarding time point: patch test 1, 2 weeks after DPC sensitization. Treatment indicated: therapeutic diphenylcyclopropenone sensitization with weekly scalp DPC. Patch tests were applied only after blood draws. As to this clonotype: What it binds is unknown.

J is TRBJ2-1 and V is TRBV10-3; tentative D call: TRBD2 (5 bases). The source material was whole blood, sampled in connection with sensitization to the hapten diphenylcyclopropenone (DPC). This receptor was identified in a woman aged 25-40 years with alopecia areata. Some clones in this sample may be carry-over from other donors' samples. For the CDR3, the DNA is TGTGCCATCAGTGAGCGGGATACCCACAATGAGCAGTTCTTC. Protein sequence: CAISERDTHNEQFF.